This T cell receptor (beta chain) comes out of a study of T cells in Graves' hyperthyroidism and ophthalmopathy. TCR beta CDR3 sequences were amplified from RNA transcripts. HTBI primers drove first-round RT-PCR of the TCR CDR3. TCRdb analysed the multiplex PCR reads with MiXCR anew, one entry per CDR3 protein. The sample carries about 590,000 distinct CDR3 sequences, approximately 14% recorded once. The table lists this clonotype with a count of one. Sequenced sample: blood. The sequence was collected from a woman between 18 and 30 years old with Graves' ophthalmopathy.

The CDR3 reads CASSKTGIRQPQHF. Here the CDR3 DNA reads TGTGCCAGTAGTAAGACAGGAATAAGGCAGCCCCAGCATTTT. The V gene is TRBV19, the J gene TRBJ1-5, with a weak D call TRBD1 (6 bases). The CDR3 is 14 amino acids. The germline V gene has CDR1 LNHDA and CDR2 SQIVND (reference sequence). Trimming took off 4 bases at V and 7 bases at J, with 14 bases between the two ends. Based on the CDR3 plus reference TRBV19 and TRBJ1-5, the full variable domain is DGGITQSPKYLFRKEGQNVTLSCEQNLNHDAMYWYRQDPGQGLRLIYYSQIVNDFQKGDIAEGYSVSREKKESFPLTVTSAQKNPTAFYLCASSKTGIRQPQHFGDGTRLSIL.